This T cell receptor beta chain was observed in a study of blood T cells in healthy people across ages. Trimming took off 3 bases at V and 4 bases at J, with 10 bases between the two ends. There are 12 residues in the CDR3. Per the germline V gene, CDR1 is DFQATT and CDR2 is SNEGSKA (reference sequence). Through a sample-barcoded 5' primer and a J-beta primer mix, a second PCR was run for roughly 7 to 12 cycles. Tags on each cDNA molecule came from a template-switch adaptor with 12 random nucleotides. TCRdb fed the 5' RACE reads into MiXCR, producing one record per CDR3 protein. This sample has some 560,000 distinct CDR3 sequences; 25% to 35% occur once, and the top ten carry over 3.5%. This clonotype was detected only a few times. These data were also reused for a study on T cells of mothers and their children. As reported in that work: Sequencing got over 9.5 million TCR beta CDR3 reads from each mother and approximately 3 million from each child.

The source material was blood. The chain recombines TRBV20-1 with TRBJ2-7; D remains ambiguous. The receptor comes from a boy aged 2 to 10 in good health. DNA for the CDR3: TGCAGTGCTAGGTCCCTGGGGTACGAGCAGTACTTC. Translation: CSARSLGYEQYF.